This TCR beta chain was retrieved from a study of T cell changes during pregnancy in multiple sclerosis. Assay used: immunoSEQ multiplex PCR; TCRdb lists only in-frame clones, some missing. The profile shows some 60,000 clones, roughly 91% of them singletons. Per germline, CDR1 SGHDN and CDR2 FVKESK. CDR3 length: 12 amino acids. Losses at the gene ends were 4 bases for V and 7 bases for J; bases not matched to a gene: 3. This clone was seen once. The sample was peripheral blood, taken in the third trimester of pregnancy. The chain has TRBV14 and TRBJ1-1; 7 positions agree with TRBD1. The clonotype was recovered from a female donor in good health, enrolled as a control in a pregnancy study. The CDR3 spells CASSRGQLEAFF. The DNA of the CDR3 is TGTGCCAGCAGCCGGGGACAGCTTGAAGCTTTCTTT.